The 14 T cell receptor beta chains reported below all come from one sample, sequenced in a study of tumor-infiltrating lymphocytes in primary liver carcinoma. The template, roughly 0.45 ug total RNA, yielded TCR beta cDNA made with a constant-region primer. Researchers made the TCR beta libraries by running three nested multiplex PCR rounds with slightly modified ARM-PCR. Use of TRBV1-TRBV30 forward primers with a C-beta reverse primer characterized the first two PCR rounds, which lasted roughly 11 cycles each. Each CDR3 protein gets one entry after TCRdb re-called the multiplex PCR reads with MiXCR. The table shows about 200,000 distinct CDR3 sequences, with less than 65% occurring only once. Unsorted whole blood served as the source of blood RNA, and germline DNA was extracted as well. Material: peripheral blood. The receptors come from a woman aged 60-75 years with primary liver carcinoma and hepatitis B virus infection.

Comments on this clonotype: At one end the junction does not follow the germline gene, possibly because of a read error. In DNA, the CDR3 is TGCGCCAGCAGCTTGTCAAGGGGAGGTAATGGAAAACTGTTTTTT. Its translation: CASSLSRGGNGKLFF. J is TRBJ1-4 and V is TRBV5-1; weak D call: TRBD1 (5 bases). This CDR3 has 15 amino acids. From germline, CDR1 is SGHRS and CDR2 YFSETQ.

Remarks on this clonotype: A much bigger clone sits one base away, suggesting this may be a read error. The chain has TRBV12-3 or TRBV12-4 and TRBJ1-1; tentatively, D is TRBD1 (5 bases). The CDR3 loop spans 14 amino acids. The CDR3 reads CGSSFRDVNTEAFF. The CDR3 bases are TGTGGCAGCAGTTTCCGGGACGTGAACACTGAAGCTTTCTTT.

The genes are TRBV13 and TRBJ1-4; 11 bases match TRBD1. CDR3 length: 15 residues. Germline V gene sequence: CDR1 PRHDT, CDR2 FYEKMQ (reference sequence). V dropped 5 bases and J dropped 9; count of bases not matched to a gene: 8. CDR3 nucleotides: TGTGCCAGCAGCCCCTCCGGGACAGGGGGTAAAAAACTGTTTTTT. Its protein product is CASSPSGTGGKKLFF.

The sample holds a few counts of this clonotype. At one boundary the junction diverges from the germline segment, which might be a read error. The chain is built from TRBV11-2 and TRBJ1-1; maybe TRBD1 (6 bases). Germline lookup yields CDR1 SGHAT and CDR2 FQNNGV. The length of the CDR3 is 14 residues. The CDR3 DNA is TGTGCCAGTAGCTTAATGGGGAGGGACACTGAAGCTTCCTTT. This translates into CASSLMGRDTEASF.

As concerns this clonotype: At one of its ends the junction is not consistent with the germline gene, which may arise from a read error. The V and J genes are TRBV20-1 and TRBJ1-6; D not certain. CDR1 and CDR2 from the germline V gene are DFQATT and SNEGSKA (reference sequence). There are 12 residues in the CDR3. CDR3 coding DNA: TGCAGTGTTAGAGAAACAAATTCACCCCTCCACTTT. This translates into CSVRETNSPLHF.

This clonotype was recorded a few times. This may come from a read error, since a much larger clone is one base off. This chain connects TRBV12-3 or TRBV12-4 to TRBJ2-1; D is perhaps TRBD1 or TRBD2 (6 bases each). With 5 bases removed from V and 6 bases from J, the gap between germline ends came to 14 bases. CDR3 length: 14 amino acids. The CDR3 loop is CASSRRARGNEQFF. In nucleotides, the CDR3 is TGTGCCAGCAGTAGGAGGGCCAGGGGCAATGAGCAGTTCTTC.

Details on this clonotype: The germline gene is not matched at one end of the junction; a read error may be the cause. The rearrangement links TRBV20-1 to TRBJ1-5; 7 bases align to TRBD1. This CDR3 spans 14 amino acids. From germline, CDR1 is DFQATT and CDR2 SNEGSKA (reference sequence). This CDR3 reads CSARRTGRNQPQHF. The CDR3 region has the DNA TGTAGTGCTCGTCGGACAGGACGCAATCAGCCCCAGCATTTT.

In its sample, this clonotype was seen a few times. The chain employs TRBV28 and TRBJ2-4, with a weak D call TRBD1 (6 bases). This CDR3 is built from 15 residues. V dropped 5 bases and J dropped 1 base, with 12 bases sitting between them. Germline assignment: CDR1 MDHEN and CDR2 SYDVKM. DNA for the CDR3: TGTGCCAGCAGTGTCCAGGGGTCGGCCAAAAACATTCAGTACTTC. This sequence encodes CASSVQGSAKNIQYF.

The rearrangement joins TRBV30 to TRBJ2-6, with 9 bases fitting TRBD1. The CDR3 has 17 amino acids. Per germline, CDR1 GTSNPN and CDR2 SVGIG (reference sequence). The J segment lost 0 bases and the V segment lost 3 bases, leaving 6 bases of the junction unmatched. This chain's CDR3 is CAWRRDRAISGANVLTF. CDR3 DNA sequence: TGTGCCTGGAGGCGGGACAGGGCAATCTCTGGGGCCAACGTCCTGACTTTC.

In the case of this clonotype: Just one base apart from a much larger clone, this may be a read error. This rearrangement joins TRBV4-1 to TRBJ1-1; D is perhaps TRBD1 (5 bases). Germline values: CDR1 MGHRA, CDR2 YSYEKL. The CDR3 runs 13 residues. The DNA for the CDR3 is TGCGCCAGCATGGGGCTAGGGCTCACTGAAGCTTCCTTT. It encodes CASMGLGLTEASF.

On this clonotype itself: The junction does not match germline at one end; this may be a read error. The chain combines TRBV30 with TRBJ2-7, with a possible D match to TRBD1 (6 bases). This CDR3 is built from 14 residues. Per germline, CDR1 GTSNPN and CDR2 SVGIG (reference sequence). CDR3 coding DNA: TGTGCCTGGGGTGTACCGGGCAGGGGTTACGAGCAGTACTTC. This encodes CAWGVPGRGYEQYF. Using reference TRBV30 and TRBJ2-7 for the parts outside the CDR3, the full variable domain is SQTIHQWPATLVQPVGSPLSLECTVEGTSNPNLYWYRQAAGRGLQLLFYSVGIGQISSEVPQNLSASRPQDRQFILSSKKLLLSDSGFYLCAWGVPGRGYEQYFGPGTRLTVT.

Worth noting for this clonotype: This could be a read error, since a much larger clone is one nucleotide away. The chain couples TRBV6-5 to TRBJ2-7; 7 bases are a match to TRBD2. The CDR3 extends over 15 amino acids. Germline values: CDR1 MNHEY, CDR2 SVGAGI. CDR3 loop: CARSLAGPGTYEQYF. In DNA, the CDR3 is TGTGCCAGGAGTTTAGCGGGCCCGGGAACCTACGAGCAGTACTTC.

As for this clonotype: The missing conserved phenylalanine or tryptophan at the end of this CDR3 makes a read error likely. Here the CDR3 reads CASTRPGRDTQYL. DNA of the CDR3: TGTGCCAGCACTCGACCCGGGAGGGATACGCAGTATTTG. V gene TRBV6-5 combines with J gene TRBJ2-3; TRBD2 matches 7 bases. Losses at the gene ends were 7 bases for V and 6 bases for J; bases not matched to a gene: 7. Per germline, CDR1 MNHEY and CDR2 SVGAGI. This CDR3 has 13 amino acids.

V and J are TRBV5-1 and TRBJ2-5; D possibly corresponds to TRBD2 (5 bases). The CDR3 contains 14 residues. CDR1 and CDR2 (germline): SGHRS, YFSETQ. Trimming left V 4 bases short and J 6 bases short, with 16 bases between. In DNA, the CDR3 is TGCGCCAGCAGCATCCGTGGCGGGTCCCAGACCCAGTACTTC. This encodes CASSIRGGSQTQYF.